These T cell receptor beta chains were read from a single sample in a study of cytomegalovirus exposure and HLA in healthy donors. Repertoires were generated with immunoSEQ multiplex PCR, while TCRdb's copy carries only in-frame clones and drops some. The sample gives some 120,000 clones, roughly 86% of which show up once; around 3.4% is in the top ten. The sequenced sample was PBMCs. The receptor set was obtained from a man aged 25-40 years in good health and CMV-seronegative. The CDR3 runs from the conserved cysteine through the conserved F or W. A D gene is named only where the DNA matches it firmly. Expanded clones get a size class; other rows say once, few or many, or leave the size out.

j_call clone_size d_call v_call cdr3_aa cdr3_nt
TRBJ2-3 NA NA TRBV4-1 CASSQGQGSTDTQYF TGCGCCAGCAGCCAAGGGCAGGGGTCCACAGATACGCAGTATTTT
TRBJ2-3 NA TRBD1 TRBV4-3 CASSLGQGSDTQYF TGCGCCAGCAGCCTAGGACAGGGTAGCGATACGCAGTATTTT
TRBJ2-3 NA NA TRBV6-1 CASSEFGRGVAGDTQYF TGTGCCAGCAGTGAATTCGGCAGGGGCGTTGCGGGAGATACGCAGTATTTT
TRBJ2-6 NA NA TRBV9 CASSAGQSGANVLTF TGTGCCAGCAGCGCTGGACAGTCCGGGGCCAACGTCCTGACTTTC
TRBJ2-5 NA NA TRBV5-4 CASSLGSGRGETQYF TGTGCCAGCAGCCTCGGGTCGGGTCGAGGAGAGACCCAGTACTTC
TRBJ1-6 NA TRBD1 TRBV6-5 CASSYGTGVGSPLHF TGTGCCAGCAGTTACGGGACAGGGGTTGGCTCACCCCTCCACTTT
TRBJ2-3 NA TRBD2 TRBV27 CASSGDYPTDTQYF TGTGCCAGCAGTGGGGACTACCCCACAGATACGCAGTATTTT
TRBJ2-3 once NA TRBV7-6 CASSSLALRTDTQYF TGTGCCAGCAGTTCTCTAGCCCTTCGCACAGATACGCAGTATTTT
TRBJ1-5 NA NA TRBV13 CASSLGRGAGGNQPQHF TGTGCCAGCAGCTTAGGGCGGGGGGCCGGAGGCAATCAGCCCCAGCATTTT
TRBJ1-3 NA NA TRBV28 CASSLFGGDRNTIYF TGTGCCAGCAGTTTATTTGGCGGCGATAGAAACACCATATATTTT
TRBJ1-2 NA TRBD1 TRBV5-1 CASREEGQGESYTF TGCGCCAGCAGGGAGGAGGGACAGGGGGAGAGCTACACCTTC
TRBJ2-5 NA TRBD1 TRBV11-2 CASSYPDREGETQYF TGTGCCAGCAGCTATCCGGACAGGGAAGGCGAGACCCAGTACTTC
TRBJ2-7 NA NA TRBV6-6 CASSQNPAGEQYF TGTGCCAGCAGCCAGAACCCGGCGGGCGAGCAGTACTTC
TRBJ2-2 NA NA TRBV10-3 CAIRAPDTGELFF TGTGCCATCAGGGCCCCAGACACCGGGGAGCTGTTTTTT
TRBJ1-5 NA NA TRBV6-5 CASSYSGGAYNQPQHF TGTGCCAGCAGTTACTCGGGAGGGGCGTACAATCAGCCCCAGCATTTT
TRBJ2-2 NA NA TRBV5-6 CASSLAGLLANTGELFF TGTGCCAGCAGCTTGGCTGGACTTCTCGCGAACACCGGGGAGCTGTTTTTT
TRBJ1-1 NA NA TRBV27 CASSFLGQRKAFF TGTGCCAGCAGTTTCTTAGGACAGCGGAAAGCTTTCTTT
TRBJ2-1 NA TRBD2 TRBV7-6 CASSLAGTSGGVKREQFF TGTGCCAGCAGCTTAGCCGGGACTAGCGGGGGGGTCAAACGTGAGCAGTTCTTC